This T cell receptor beta chain appears in the sequencing data of a study of OX40 agonist ivuxolimab in advanced cancers. Study-wide background: Head and neck, renal cell, melanoma or hepatocellular carcinoma were the cancers that dose-escalation patients had.

General study results and limits: Researchers report that CD8+ T cells had, on average, more expanded clones than CD4+. Which antigen the expanded peripheral T cells recognized is unknown. Low normalized T-cell clonal expansion also characterized some of the nonresponders.

Germline loops: CDR1 SGHDT, CDR2 YYEEEE. J was trimmed by 2 bases and V by 4 bases; bases with no gene match: 7. This CDR3 is built from 16 residues. In regard to this clone: The antigen remains undetermined.

This table comes from immunoSEQ multiplex PCR, and its TCRdb copy is limited to in-frame clones, with some not included. The sample lists 15,000 to 20,000 clones, around 85% seen once, with 25% to 35% in the top ten. V and J are TRBV5-6 and TRBJ2-7; 12 bases match TRBD2. This receptor was obtained from an adult with an advanced solid tumor such as melanoma, head and neck, liver or kidney cancer. This material consisted of CD4+ or CD8+ T cells sorted from blood, taken in a trial of the OX40 agonist ivuxolimab. CDR3 sequence reads: CASSGFGLAGPYEQYF. CDR3 coding DNA: TGTGCCAGCAGCGGATTCGGACTAGCGGGACCCTACGAGCAGTACTTC.